This TCR beta chain is from a study of blood T cell repertoires in COVID-19. Study in general: Researchers got acute and convalescent COVID-19 samples from the United States, Italy and Spain. PBMCs, B-cell-depleted T cells, or T cells provided the cDNA or gDNA that made up the material.

Original data processing: Reference gene primer amplification yielded estimated nucleated cell counts. Clones were sequenced by immunoSEQ multiplex PCR, and TCRdb holds only the in-frame ones, with some missing. Clonal size and the V and J genes are those of that table, whereas D and trimming came from the DNA. The sample holds 140,000 to 150,000 clones, roughly 80% seen once. This clone has only a few counts. At the DNA level, this CDR3 is encoded by other sequences in the same sample as well. CDR3 length equals 14 residues. Trimming took 1 base from V and 6 from J, leaving 9 bases between them. Germline CDR1 reads LGHDT; CDR2 reads YNNKEL (reference sequence).

The rearrangement links TRBV3-1 (or the pseudogene TRBV3-2) to TRBJ2-2, with a tentative D call TRBD1 (5 bases). Sequencing input: peripheral blood. The sequence was collected from a human donor in a cohort sampled during active COVID-19. CDR3 sequence reads: CASSQGRGAGELFF. CDR3 bases: TGTGCCAGCAGCCAAGGAAGGGGTGCCGGGGAGCTGTTTTTT.